This TCR beta chain came from a study of blood T cell repertoires in COVID-19. Study in general: Spain, Italy and the United States supplied samples that represented acute and convalescent COVID-19. Sources were T cells, B-cell-depleted T cells, or PBMCs; the material itself was cDNA or gDNA.

The authors' processing: Estimation of nucleated cell counts was performed using reference gene primer amplification. Clones were sequenced by immunoSEQ multiplex PCR, and TCRdb holds only the in-frame ones, with some missing. V and J calls and clone size are those listed in that table; D and trimming were worked out from the DNA. Of a few hundred thousand clones in the sample, roughly 86% were seen once. This clone was observed a few times. The CDR3 runs 16 residues. V shed 2 bases and J 2 bases; nucleotides not matched to a gene: 0. CDR1 SGDLS and CDR2 YYNGEE come from the germline V gene. The receptor's source is a man aged 40-49 years who had recovered from COVID-19. Sequenced material: peripheral blood. The chain joins TRBV9 to TRBJ2-2, with TRBD2 matching 13 bases. CDR3 nucleotide sequence: TGTGCCAGCAGCGTGGGACTAGCGGGAAACACCGGGGAGCTGTTTTTT. Its translation is CASSVGLAGNTGELFF.